Each of the 25 T cell receptor beta chains below was sequenced from the same sample in a study of immune cell composition in non-small cell lung cancer. Normal lung was sampled as far from the tumour as possible, at least 3 cm. Produced via immunoSEQ multiplex PCR; TCRdb's table is partial and in-frame only. The sample yields over 5,000 clones, 70% to 80% seen once. The source material was non-adjacent lung tissue. All receptors derive from a human donor with non-small cell lung cancer.

The chain is built from TRBV6-1 and TRBJ2-1; 12 positions match TRBD1. V was clipped by 7 bases and J by 9 bases; unmatched bases: 7. This CDR3 comprises 14 residues. Germline loops: CDR1 MNHNS, CDR2 SASEGT. The CDR3 coding sequence is TGTGCCAGCATGACCGGGACAGGGGGCTTTGAGCAGTTCTTC. This encodes CASMTGTGGFEQFF.

This rearrangement joins TRBV7-2 to TRBJ2-7, with D unresolved. CDR1 SGHTA and CDR2 FQGNSA come from the germline V gene. V lost 1 base to trimming and J lost 2 bases, with 3 bases between them. The CDR3 is made up of 12 amino acids. The CDR3 bases are TGTGCCAGCAGCTTAGTCACCTACGAGCAGTACTTC. It yields the protein CASSLVTYEQYF.

This clone was picked up one time. The genes are TRBV18 and TRBJ1-4; D remains unclear. Germline assignment: CDR1 KGHSH and CDR2 LQKENI. The CDR3 is 13 amino acids. Trimming removed 1 base from V and 4 bases from J, with 4 bases in between. CDR3 residues: CASSPRRNEKLFF. CDR3 in DNA: TGTGCCAGCTCACCACGTCGTAATGAAAAACTGTTTTTT. Based on the CDR3 plus reference TRBV18 and TRBJ1-4, the full variable domain is NAGVMQNPRHLVRRRGQEARLRCSPMKGHSHVYWYRQLPEEGLKFMVYLQKENIIDESGMPKERFSAEFPKEGPSILRIQQVVRGDSAAYFCASSPRRNEKLFFGSGTQLSVL.

The rearrangement links TRBV9 to TRBJ1-5, with 9 bases aligning to TRBD1. CDR3 length: 17 residues. From germline, CDR1 is SGDLS and CDR2 YYNGEE. V lost 4 bases and J lost 1; bases outside the gene matches: 9. The CDR3 DNA follows: TGTGCCAGCAGCACCGATAGACAGGGGGAGAGCAATCAGCCCCAGCATTTT. This translates into CASSTDRQGESNQPQHF.

The chain has TRBV2 and TRBJ1-2, with TRBD1 matching 8 bases. There are 14 residues in the CDR3. V lost 6 bases and J lost 8; bases outside the gene matches: 11. Germline assignment: CDR1 SNHLY and CDR2 FYNNEI. CDR3 bases: TGTGCCAGCAGGAGTCAGACAGGGGTTGGAGGCTACACCTTC. Translated: CASRSQTGVGGYTF.

The chain carries TRBV9 and TRBJ2-3; 8 bases align to TRBD2. The V gene's germline CDR1 is SGDLS and CDR2 YYNGEE. Trimming took 0 bases from V and 10 from J; bases not matched to a gene: 7. The CDR3 has 14 amino acids. The CDR3 reads CASSVDPAGVAQYF. CDR3 DNA: TGTGCCAGCAGCGTAGACCCAGCGGGGGTAGCGCAGTATTTT. The full variable domain, with the rest looked up from reference TRBV9 and TRBJ2-3, is DSGVTQTPKHLITATGQRVTLRCSPRSGDLSVYWYQQSLDQGLQFLIQYYNGEERAKGNILERFSAQQFPDLHSELNLSSLELGDSALYFCASSVDPAGVAQYFGPGTRLTVL.

This clone turned up a few times. This chain joins TRBV5-8 and TRBJ2-3; 7 bases line up with TRBD2. CDR1 SGHTS and CDR2 YDEGEE come from the germline V gene. Trimming removed 0 bases from V and 1 base from J; junction bases left unmatched: 2. CDR3 length equals 15 residues. The CDR3 nucleotides are TGTGCCAGCAGCTTGGCCGCGGGGGGCACAGATACGCAGTATTTT. Protein: CASSLAAGGTDTQYF.

Here the CDR3 reads CASSLAGTRNTEAFF. The CDR3 DNA sequence: TGTGCCAGCAGCTTAGCAGGGACAAGGAACACTGAAGCTTTCTTT. This sequence joins TRBV7-2 and TRBJ1-1, with D perhaps TRBD1 (6 bases). The CDR3 runs 15 residues. V dropped 0 bases and J dropped 1 base, with 9 bases sitting between them. Germline V gene sequence: CDR1 SGHTA, CDR2 FQGNSA.

The chain is built from TRBV11-1 and TRBJ1-5; possibly TRBD1 for D (6 bases). The V gene's germline CDR1 is SGHAT and CDR2 FQDESV (reference sequence). The V end lost 3 bases, the J end lost 7 bases, and 10 bases lay between the germline ends. CDR3 size: 13 residues. CDR3: CASSLDSEQPQHF. The CDR3 region has the DNA TGTGCCAGCAGCTTGGACAGCGAGCAGCCCCAGCATTTT.

The chain carries TRBV7-9 and TRBJ1-5, with D maybe TRBD1 (6 bases). Germline V CDR1 and CDR2: SEHNR, FQNEAQ (reference sequence). Trimming stripped 2 bases from V and 4 bases from J, with 12 bases between. The CDR3 consists of 15 residues. CDR3 sequence reads: CASSLNQGKNQPQHF. CDR3 nucleotides: TGTGCCAGCAGCTTAAACCAGGGGAAAAATCAGCCCCAGCATTTT.

By sample share, this clone is medium-sized. The sample holds other DNA sequences that translate to the same CDR3. V and J are TRBV18 and TRBJ1-6, with a weak D call TRBD1 (5 bases). The CDR3 is 15 residues long. Trimming left V 2 bases short and J 6 bases short, with 11 bases between. Per germline, CDR1 KGHSH and CDR2 LQKENI. The CDR3: CASSPSGALNSPLHF. The CDR3 DNA follows: TGTGCCAGCTCACCAAGCGGGGCGCTTAATTCACCCCTCCACTTT.

The V and J genes are TRBV30 and TRBJ2-1; TRBD1 might be the D (5 bases). CDR3 length equals 13 residues. Trimming shortened V by 2 bases and J by 7 bases, and 12 bases separated the two germline ends. Germline values: CDR1 GTSNPN, CDR2 SVGIG (reference sequence). CDR3 loop: CAWSLGATNEQFF. CDR3 nucleotide sequence: TGTGCCTGGAGTCTAGGGGCTACGAATGAGCAGTTCTTC.

V gene TRBV7-2 combines with J gene TRBJ2-7; 8 bases fit TRBD2. Germline V lookup: CDR1 SGHTA, CDR2 FQGNSA. The CDR3 is 11 amino acids. V was clipped by 5 bases and J by 7 bases; unmatched bases: 1. The CDR3 sequence is CASSSGREQYF. In DNA form, the CDR3 reads TGTGCCAGCAGCAGCGGGAGAGAGCAGTACTTC.

This clone has only a few counts. The V call is TRBV30, the J call TRBJ1-6; 7 bases agree with TRBD1. Germline CDR1 and CDR2: GTSNPN and SVGIG (reference sequence). Germline trimming cut 3 bases from V and 9 bases from J; bases unmatched to any gene: 5. This CDR3 region has 13 residues. The CDR3 nucleotides read TGTGCCTGGAGGCCTTACAGGGGTTCACCCCTCCACTTT. As protein: CAWRPYRGSPLHF.

In this sample, this clone turned up a few times. This rearrangement joins TRBV30 to TRBJ2-5; 7 bases agree with TRBD2. This CDR3 comprises 12 residues. Looked up from germline, CDR1 is GTSNPN and CDR2 is SVGIG (reference sequence). The V and J ends lost 4 bases and 5 bases, in that order; junction bases with no gene match: 4. CDR3 residues: CAWNDGGETQYF. DNA for the CDR3: TGTGCCTGGAACGACGGGGGGGAGACCCAGTACTTC.

CDR3 sequence reads: CSAGTDNGYTF. The CDR3, as DNA: TGCAGCGCTGGGACAGACAATGGCTACACCTTC. The chain is built from TRBV29-1 and TRBJ1-2; 7 bases are a match to TRBD1. Germline V gene data show CDR1 as SQVTM and CDR2 as ANQGSEA. There are 11 residues in the CDR3. V dropped 7 bases and J dropped 6; count of bases not matched to a gene: 5.

The rearrangement joins TRBV6-4 to TRBJ2-2; 9 nucleotides line up with TRBD1. V was clipped by 6 bases and J by 7 bases; unmatched bases: 12. Germline lookup yields CDR1 MRHNA and CDR2 SNTAGT. CDR3 size: 16 residues. CDR3 DNA sequence: TGTGCCAGCAGCCAGGGGACAGGGTTCAGCGGCGGGGAGCTGTTTTTT. It yields the protein CASSQGTGFSGGELFF.

The chain links TRBV5-1 to TRBJ1-2; D is unclear. Per the germline V gene, CDR1 is SGHRS and CDR2 is YFSETQ. The CDR3 loop spans 14 amino acids. Deletions cut 4 bases from V and 2 bases from J, with 12 bases between. This CDR3 is CASSPTGSNYGYTF. In DNA, the CDR3 is TGCGCCAGCAGCCCAACGGGGTCCAACTATGGCTACACCTTC.

The V and J genes are TRBV7-9 and TRBJ2-4; TRBD1 matches at 9 bases. The V gene end was trimmed by 5 bases and the J gene end by 3 bases; junction bases not matched to a gene: 8. This CDR3 region has 16 residues. Looked up from germline, CDR1 is SEHNR and CDR2 is FQNEAQ (reference sequence). Here the CDR3 reads CASSLGQGKDKNIQYF. CDR3 bases: TGTGCCAGCAGCCTTGGACAGGGGAAGGACAAAAACATTCAGTACTTC.

By sample share, this clone is medium-sized (0.01 to 0.1%). This chain uses TRBV7-9 with TRBJ2-2; D not resolved. The ends were cut back, 3 bases at V and 0 bases at J, with 8 bases in the middle. This CDR3 is built from 15 residues. Germline assignment: CDR1 SEHNR and CDR2 FQNEAQ (reference sequence). The CDR3 nucleotides are TGTGCCAGCAGCTTCACGGAGTCGAACACCGGGGAGCTGTTTTTT. Its translation is CASSFTESNTGELFF.

This clone has just a few counts. V gene TRBV6-1 combines with J gene TRBJ2-1; 10 bases line up with TRBD1. The trim removed 5 bases at V and 8 bases at J, leaving 6 bases unmatched. The CDR3 is made up of 14 amino acids. CDR1 and CDR2 from the germline V gene are MNHNS and SASEGT. The DNA of the CDR3 is TGTGCCAGCAGTCCCCGGGACAGGGGTTATGAGCAGTTCTTC. It yields the protein CASSPRDRGYEQFF.

This clone appeared a single time. This chain connects TRBV9 to TRBJ2-3, with 7 bases that match TRBD2. The CDR3 runs to 17 residues. Germline trimming cut 0 bases from V and 2 bases from J; bases unmatched to any gene: 9. Germline CDR1 and CDR2: SGDLS and YYNGEE. The chain's CDR3 is CASSVGGAGQHTDTQYF. The CDR3 DNA reads as TGTGCCAGCAGCGTAGGGGGAGCGGGGCAACACACAGATACGCAGTATTTT.

This clone has just one count. The rearrangement joins TRBV11-3 to TRBJ1-3, with D possibly being TRBD1 (5 bases). Germline assignment: CDR1 SGHNT and CDR2 YENEEA. The CDR3 loop spans 16 amino acids. V lost 3 bases, J lost 0 bases, and 12 bases lay in between. The CDR3: CASSLGPAFSGNTIYF. The CDR3, as DNA: TGTGCCAGCAGCTTGGGGCCAGCCTTCTCTGGAAACACCATATATTTT.

This chain links TRBV6-5 with TRBJ2-7; D may be TRBD2 (5 bases). V was cut by 7 bases and J by 2 bases, with 18 bases left in between. Germline-derived CDR1 and CDR2 are MNHEY and SVGAGI. The CDR3 loop spans 15 amino acids. The CDR3 nucleotides read TGTGCCAGCACCCGAGGGTCGTATGGTACCTACGAGCAGTACTTC. As protein: CASTRGSYGTYEQYF.

This clone was counted once. The rearrangement links TRBV18 to TRBJ2-1; 10 nucleotides agree with TRBD1. The J segment lost 6 bases and the V segment lost 1 base, leaving 6 bases of the junction unmatched. Germline V gene data show CDR1 as KGHSH and CDR2 as LQKENI. This CDR3 has 16 residues. The CDR3 spells CASSPQGTGVSNEQFF. In DNA form, the CDR3 reads TGTGCCAGCTCACCACAGGGGACAGGGGTCTCCAATGAGCAGTTCTTC.